This TCR beta chain appears in the sequencing data of a study of identical twins. This clonotype was observed many times. Each CDR3 protein is one row after TCRdb ran MiXCR on the 5' RACE reads. Of some 500,000 distinct CDR3 sequences listed, approximately 15% are singletons. This sample also appeared in a second study, on yellow fever vaccine responses in identical twins.

The sample was CD4+ T cells sorted from blood. The source of this sequence is a woman between 18 and 30 years old in good health.

CDR3 protein: CASRDGGRYEQYF. The CDR3 coding sequence is TGTGCCAGTCGGGACGGTGGTAGGTACGAGCAGTACTTC. The chain employs TRBV6-2 or TRBV6-3 and TRBJ2-7, with D perhaps matching TRBD1 or TRBD2 (5 bases each). The CDR3 runs 13 residues. With 9 bases removed from V and 4 bases from J, the gap between germline ends came to 16 bases. The V gene's germline CDR1 is MNHEY and CDR2 SVGEGT.